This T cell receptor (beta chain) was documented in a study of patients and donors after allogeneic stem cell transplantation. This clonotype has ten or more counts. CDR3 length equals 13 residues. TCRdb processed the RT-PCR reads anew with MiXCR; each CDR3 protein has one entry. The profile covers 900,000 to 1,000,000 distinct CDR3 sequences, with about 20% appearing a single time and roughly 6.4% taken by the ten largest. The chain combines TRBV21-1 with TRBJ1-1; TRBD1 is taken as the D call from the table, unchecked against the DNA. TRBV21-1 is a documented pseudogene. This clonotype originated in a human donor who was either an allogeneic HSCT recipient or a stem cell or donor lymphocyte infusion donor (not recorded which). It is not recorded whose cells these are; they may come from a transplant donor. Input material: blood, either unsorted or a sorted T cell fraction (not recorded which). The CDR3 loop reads CASSGRGDTEAFF. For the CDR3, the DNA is TGTGCCAGCAGTGGTAGGGGGGACACTGAAGCTTTCTTT.